The clone carrying this T cell receptor beta chain was observed once. The length of the CDR3 is 13 residues. V shed 6 bases and J 3 bases; nucleotides not matched to a gene: 4. From germline, CDR1 is KGHSH and CDR2 LQKENI. The data are from a study of shared T cell receptors in the human thymus. Generated by immunoSEQ multiplex PCR, the TCRdb table keeps only in-frame clones and is missing some. Among about 660,000 clones listed, 70% to 90% were seen once. The same sample was also used in a study of human thymus T cells. Per that paper: Donors consisted of healthy Finnish infants (having corrective surgery for congenital heart defects).

The source material was thymocytes. This receptor was identified in a boy in the first two years of life with a congenital heart defect. This chain connects TRBV18 to TRBJ2-7; 8 bases line up with TRBD2. CDR3 sequence reads: CASSAGTSYEQYF. The CDR3 coding sequence is TGTGCCAGCTCGGCCGGGACTAGCTACGAGCAGTACTTC.